This T cell receptor (beta chain) was found in a study of blood T cell repertoires in COVID-19. The V end was cut by 2 bases, the J end by 4 bases, with 4 bases between. This CDR3 region has 11 residues. Germline-derived CDR1 and CDR2 are SGHTS and YDEGEE. The assay was immunoSEQ multiplex PCR, and TCRdb's table has in-frame clones only and misses some. The table has about 430,000 clones, nearly 90% seen once. The study recruited exposed participants who had met a COVID-19 case within 2 weeks before entry. In the case of this clone: Possible read error: a much larger clone is one base away.

Sequencing was performed on PBMCs or T cells enriched from blood (not recorded which). The chain is built from TRBV5-8 and TRBJ2-7; D not resolved. The clonotype originates from a woman aged 18 to 35 who had been exposed to COVID-19. The CDR3 reads CASSFLYEQYF. In nucleotides, the CDR3 is TGTGCCAGCAGCTTTCTGTACGAGCAGTACTTC.